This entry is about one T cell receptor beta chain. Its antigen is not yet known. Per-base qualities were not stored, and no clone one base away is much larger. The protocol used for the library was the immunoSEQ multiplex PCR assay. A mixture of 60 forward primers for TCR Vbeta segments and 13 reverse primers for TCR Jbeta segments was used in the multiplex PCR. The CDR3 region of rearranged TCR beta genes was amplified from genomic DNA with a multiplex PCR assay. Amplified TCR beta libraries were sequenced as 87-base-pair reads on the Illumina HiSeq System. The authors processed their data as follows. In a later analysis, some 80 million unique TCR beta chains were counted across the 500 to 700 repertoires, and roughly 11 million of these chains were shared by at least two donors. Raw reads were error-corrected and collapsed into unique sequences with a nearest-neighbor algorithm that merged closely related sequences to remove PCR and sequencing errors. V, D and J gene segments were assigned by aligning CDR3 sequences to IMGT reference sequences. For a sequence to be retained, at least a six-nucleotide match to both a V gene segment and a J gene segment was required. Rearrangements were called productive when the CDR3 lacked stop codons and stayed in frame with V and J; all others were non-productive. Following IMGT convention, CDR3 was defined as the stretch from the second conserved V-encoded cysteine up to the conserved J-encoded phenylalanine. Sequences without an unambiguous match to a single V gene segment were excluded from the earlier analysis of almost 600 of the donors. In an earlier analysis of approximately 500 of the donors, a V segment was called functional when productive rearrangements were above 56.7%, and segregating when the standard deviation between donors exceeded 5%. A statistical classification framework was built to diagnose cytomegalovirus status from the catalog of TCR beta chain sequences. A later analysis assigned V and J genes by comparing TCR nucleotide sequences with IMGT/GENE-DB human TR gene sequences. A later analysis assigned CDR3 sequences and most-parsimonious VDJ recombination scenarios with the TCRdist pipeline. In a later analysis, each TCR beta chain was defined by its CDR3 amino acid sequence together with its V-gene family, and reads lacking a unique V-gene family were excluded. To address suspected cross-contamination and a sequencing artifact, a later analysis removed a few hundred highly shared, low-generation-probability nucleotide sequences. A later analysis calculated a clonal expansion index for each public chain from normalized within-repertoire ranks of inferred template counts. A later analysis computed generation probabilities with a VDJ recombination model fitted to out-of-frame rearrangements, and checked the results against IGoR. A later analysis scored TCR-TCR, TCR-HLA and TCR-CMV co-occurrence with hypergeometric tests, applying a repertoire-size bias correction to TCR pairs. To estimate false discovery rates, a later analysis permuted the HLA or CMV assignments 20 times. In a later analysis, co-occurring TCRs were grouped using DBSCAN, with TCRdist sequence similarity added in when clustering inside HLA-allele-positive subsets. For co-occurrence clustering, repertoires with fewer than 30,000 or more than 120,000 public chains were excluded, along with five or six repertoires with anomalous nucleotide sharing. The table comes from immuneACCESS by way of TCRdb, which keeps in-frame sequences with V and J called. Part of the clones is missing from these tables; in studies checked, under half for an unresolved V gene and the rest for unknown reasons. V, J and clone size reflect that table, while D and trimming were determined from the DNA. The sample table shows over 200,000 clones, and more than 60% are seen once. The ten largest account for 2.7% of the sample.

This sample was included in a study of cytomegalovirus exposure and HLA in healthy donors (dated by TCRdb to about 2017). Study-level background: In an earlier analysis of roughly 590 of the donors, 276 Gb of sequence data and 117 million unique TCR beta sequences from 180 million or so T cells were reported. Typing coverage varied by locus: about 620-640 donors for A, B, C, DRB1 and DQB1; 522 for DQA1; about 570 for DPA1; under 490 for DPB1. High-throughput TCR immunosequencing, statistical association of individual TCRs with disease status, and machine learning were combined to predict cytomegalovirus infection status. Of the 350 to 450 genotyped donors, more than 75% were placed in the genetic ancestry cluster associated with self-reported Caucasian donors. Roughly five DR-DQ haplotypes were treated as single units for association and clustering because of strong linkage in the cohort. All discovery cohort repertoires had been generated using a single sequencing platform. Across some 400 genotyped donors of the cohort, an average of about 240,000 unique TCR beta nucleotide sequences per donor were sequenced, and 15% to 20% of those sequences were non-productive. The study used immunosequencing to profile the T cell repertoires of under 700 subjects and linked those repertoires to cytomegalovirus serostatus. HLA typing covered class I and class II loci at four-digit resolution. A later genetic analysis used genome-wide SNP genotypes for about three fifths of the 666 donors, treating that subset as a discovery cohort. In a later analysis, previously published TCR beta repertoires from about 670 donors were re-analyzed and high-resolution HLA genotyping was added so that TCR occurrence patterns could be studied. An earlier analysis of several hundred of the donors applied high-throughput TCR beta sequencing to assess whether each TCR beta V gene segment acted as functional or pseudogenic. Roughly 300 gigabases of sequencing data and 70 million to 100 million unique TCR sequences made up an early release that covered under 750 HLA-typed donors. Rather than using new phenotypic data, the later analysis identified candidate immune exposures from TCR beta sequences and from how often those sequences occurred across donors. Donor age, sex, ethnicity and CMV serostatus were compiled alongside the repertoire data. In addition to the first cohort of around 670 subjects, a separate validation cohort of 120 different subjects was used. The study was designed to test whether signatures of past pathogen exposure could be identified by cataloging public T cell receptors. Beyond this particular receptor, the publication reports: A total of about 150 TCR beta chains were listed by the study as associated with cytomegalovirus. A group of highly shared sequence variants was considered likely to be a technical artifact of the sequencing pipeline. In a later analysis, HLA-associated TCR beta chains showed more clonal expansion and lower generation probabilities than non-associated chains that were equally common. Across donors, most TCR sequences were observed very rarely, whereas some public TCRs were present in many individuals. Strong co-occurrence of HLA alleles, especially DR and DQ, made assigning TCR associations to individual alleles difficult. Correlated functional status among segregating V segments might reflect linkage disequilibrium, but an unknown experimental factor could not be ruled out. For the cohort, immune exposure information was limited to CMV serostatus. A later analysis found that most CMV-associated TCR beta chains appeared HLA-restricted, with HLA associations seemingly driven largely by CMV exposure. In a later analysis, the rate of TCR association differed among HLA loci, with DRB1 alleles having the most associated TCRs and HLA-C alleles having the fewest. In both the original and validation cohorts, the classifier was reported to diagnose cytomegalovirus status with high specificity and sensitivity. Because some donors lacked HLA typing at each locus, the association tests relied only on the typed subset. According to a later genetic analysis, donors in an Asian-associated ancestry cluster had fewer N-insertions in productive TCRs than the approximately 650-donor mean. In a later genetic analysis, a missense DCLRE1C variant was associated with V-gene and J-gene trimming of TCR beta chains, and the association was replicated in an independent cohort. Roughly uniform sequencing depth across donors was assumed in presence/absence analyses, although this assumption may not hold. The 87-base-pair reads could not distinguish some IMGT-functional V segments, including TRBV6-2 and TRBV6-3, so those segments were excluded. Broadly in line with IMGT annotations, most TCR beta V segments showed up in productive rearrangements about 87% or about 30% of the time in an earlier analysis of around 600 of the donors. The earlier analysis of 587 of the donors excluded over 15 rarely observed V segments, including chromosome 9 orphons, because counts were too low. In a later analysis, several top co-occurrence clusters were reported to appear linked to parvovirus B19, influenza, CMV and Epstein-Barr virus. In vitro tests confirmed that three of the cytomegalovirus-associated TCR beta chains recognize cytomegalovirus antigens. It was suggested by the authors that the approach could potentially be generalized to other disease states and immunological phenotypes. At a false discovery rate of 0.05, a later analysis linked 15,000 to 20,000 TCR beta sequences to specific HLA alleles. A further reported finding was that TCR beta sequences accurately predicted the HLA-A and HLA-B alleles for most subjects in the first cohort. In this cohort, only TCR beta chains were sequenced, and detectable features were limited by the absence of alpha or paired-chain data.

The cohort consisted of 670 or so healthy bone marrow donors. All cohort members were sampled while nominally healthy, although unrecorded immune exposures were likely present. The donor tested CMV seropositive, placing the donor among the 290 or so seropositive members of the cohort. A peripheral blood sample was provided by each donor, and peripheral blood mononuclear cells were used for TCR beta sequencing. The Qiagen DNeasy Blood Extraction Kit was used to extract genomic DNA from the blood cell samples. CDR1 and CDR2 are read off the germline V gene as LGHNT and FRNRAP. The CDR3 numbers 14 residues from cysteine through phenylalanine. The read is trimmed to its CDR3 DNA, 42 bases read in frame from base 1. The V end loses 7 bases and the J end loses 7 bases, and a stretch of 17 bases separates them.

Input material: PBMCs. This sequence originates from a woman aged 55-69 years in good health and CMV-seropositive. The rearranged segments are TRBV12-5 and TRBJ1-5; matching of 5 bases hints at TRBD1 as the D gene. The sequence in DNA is TGTGCTAGTGCCCTAGGGGCCCTAAGGCAGCCCCAGCATTTT. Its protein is CASALGALRQPQHF.